The 19 T cell receptor beta chains listed next were all sequenced from one sample in a study of control samples from healthy donors and cancer patients. Sequenced by immunoSEQ multiplex PCR; TCRdb stores in-frame clones only, minus some. The sample contains 70,000 or so clones, around 82% of which appear only once. The specimen was blood. These TCRs come from a man in his fifties or sixties in good health.

The J gene is TRBJ1-2, the V gene TRBV11-2, with unresolved D. Per the germline V gene, CDR1 is SGHAT and CDR2 is FQNNGV. V gave up 0 bases and J gave up 8 bases, with 25 bases separating them. This CDR3 spans 18 amino acids. The CDR3 nucleotides read TGTGCCAGCAGCTTAGATCATGGGGAGGCAGAGGCGGGCAGGGGCTACACCTTC. This codes for CASSLDHGEAEAGRGYTF.

The chain recombines TRBV30 with TRBJ2-5, with D possibly being TRBD1 or TRBD2 (5 bases each). The CDR3 has 16 residues. Trimming shortened V by 2 bases and J by 4 bases, and 20 bases separated the two germline ends. Germline loops: CDR1 GTSNPN, CDR2 SVGIG (reference sequence). CDR3 sequence (DNA): TGTGCCTGGAGTATACGGGACCCCATCGGACGAGAGACCCAGTACTTC. As protein: CAWSIRDPIGRETQYF.

This clone was recorded only once. This chain joins TRBV27 and TRBJ2-5; D is perhaps TRBD2 (5 bases). The ends were cut back, 7 bases at V and 3 bases at J, with 18 bases in the middle. This CDR3 is 15 amino acids long. From germline, CDR1 is MNHEY and CDR2 SMNVEV (reference sequence). The CDR3 sequence is CASKRLAGLEETQYF. CDR3 in DNA: TGTGCCAGCAAGAGGTTGGCAGGACTCGAAGAGACCCAGTACTTC.

Regarding this clone: One junction end disagrees with the germline gene, perhaps due to a read error. The chain recombines TRBV5-6 with TRBJ1-4; D is uncertain. CDR3 size: 8 residues. Germline V gene data show CDR1 as SGHDT and CDR2 as YYEEEE. CDR3 coding DNA: TGTGCCAGCCTACCGGTTCTATTT. Amino acid sequence: CASLPVLF. The variable domain in full, completed from reference TRBV5-6 and TRBJ1-4, reads DAGVTQSPTHLIKTRGQQVTLRCSPKSGHDTVSWYQQALGQGPQFIFQYYEEEERQRGNFPDRFSGHQFPNYSSELNVNALLLGDSALYLCASLPVLFGSGTQLSVL.

This rearrangement joins TRBV30 to TRBJ2-7; 11 bases line up with TRBD1. Germline values: CDR1 GTSNPN, CDR2 SVGIG (reference sequence). V lost 3 bases to trimming and J lost 6 bases; unmatched junction nucleotides: 4. CDR3 size: 13 residues. The CDR3 DNA is TGTGCCTGGAGCGGACAGGGGGCCAGCGAGCAGTACTTC. Residues: CAWSGQGASEQYF.

The rearrangement links TRBV24-1 to TRBJ2-2; 7 bases match TRBD1. This CDR3 contains 15 residues. J gave up 0 bases and V 3 bases, and 0 bases lay outside the gene matches. CDR1 and CDR2 (germline): KGHDR, SFDVKD. CDR3 loop: CATSDQGANTGELFF. The CDR3 DNA follows: TGTGCCACCAGTGATCAGGGGGCGAACACCGGGGAGCTGTTTTTT.

The chain employs TRBV2 and TRBJ2-7; tentative D call: TRBD1 (5 bases). V lost 1 base, J lost 3 bases, and 7 bases lay in between. The germline CDR1 and CDR2 sequences are SNHLY and FYNNEI. The CDR3 totals 13 residues. The chain's CDR3 is CASSEVGVYEQYF. The CDR3 DNA follows: TGTGCCAGCAGTGAAGTAGGGGTCTACGAGCAGTACTTC.

This chain connects TRBV11-2 to TRBJ1-5; 7 nucleotides align to TRBD1. The ends lost 2 bases at V and 2 bases at J; junction bases unmatched: 6. This CDR3 is built from 16 residues. Per germline, CDR1 SGHAT and CDR2 FQNNGV. The CDR3 DNA sequence: TGTGCCAGCAGCTTAAGGGGAGGGGGCGGCAATCAGCCCCAGCATTTT. Its translation is CASSLRGGGGNQPQHF.

The V and J genes are TRBV30 and TRBJ1-5; no clear D. V dropped 3 bases and J dropped 2 bases, with 11 bases sitting between them. The CDR3 consists of 14 residues. CDR1 is GTSNPN, CDR2 SVGIG, per germline (reference sequence). CDR3 amino acids: CAWSRPQGNQPQHF. Written as DNA, the CDR3 is TGTGCCTGGAGCCGGCCTCAGGGCAATCAGCCCCAGCATTTT.

V is TRBV18 and J is TRBJ1-4; a weak D match, TRBD1 (5 bases). V dropped 1 base and J dropped 0 bases, with 12 bases sitting between them. This CDR3 contains 17 residues. Germline assignment: CDR1 KGHSH and CDR2 LQKENI. The DNA of the CDR3 is TGTGCCAGCTCACCACGGAGGGGCCAGACAACTAATGAAAAACTGTTTTTT. Translation gives CASSPRRGQTTNEKLFF. The complete variable domain, with remaining parts taken from reference TRBV18 and TRBJ1-4, reads NAGVMQNPRHLVRRRGQEARLRCSPMKGHSHVYWYRQLPEEGLKFMVYLQKENIIDESGMPKERFSAEFPKEGPSILRIQQVVRGDSAAYFCASSPRRGQTTNEKLFFGSGTQLSVL.

The V gene is TRBV29-1, the J gene TRBJ2-3, with D uncertain. Germline values: CDR1 SQVTM, CDR2 ANQGSEA. The CDR3 loop spans 15 amino acids. The V and J ends lost 6 bases and 0 bases respectively, with 16 bases between them. Here the CDR3 reads CSVHSTLSSTDTQYF. CDR3 in DNA: TGCAGCGTCCACTCGACACTTTCTAGCACAGATACGCAGTATTTT.

This clone was observed a single time. The CDR3 loop is CASNRGRNSPLHF. For the CDR3, the DNA is TGTGCCAGCAATCGGGGAAGGAATTCACCCCTCCACTTT. V usage is TRBV25-1 and J usage is TRBJ1-6, with no clear D. The germline gives CDR1 MGHDK, CDR2 SYGVNS. This CDR3 has 13 amino acids. V dropped 7 bases and J dropped 7 bases, with 11 bases sitting between them.

The chain uses TRBV19 and TRBJ1-1; the D gene is possibly TRBD1 (6 bases). The germline CDR1 and CDR2 sequences are LNHDA and SQIVND (reference sequence). V was pared by 4 bases and J by 1 base, with 10 bases between. The CDR3 has 14 residues. CDR3 in amino acids: CASSTRTENTEAFF. For the CDR3, the DNA is TGTGCCAGTAGTACCAGGACAGAGAACACTGAAGCTTTCTTT.

The rearrangement uses TRBV5-1 and TRBJ1-2; the D is unclear. The ends were cut back, 1 base at V and 4 bases at J, with 8 bases in the middle. Per the germline V gene, CDR1 is SGHRS and CDR2 is YFSETQ. The CDR3 sequence is 13 residues long. The CDR3 DNA sequence: TGCGCCAGCAGCTTGTACAGCTCCTATGGCTACACCTTC. Its protein is CASSLYSSYGYTF.

The chain links TRBV5-4 to TRBJ1-2, with D possibly matching TRBD1 (5 bases). The germline CDR1 and CDR2 sequences are SGHNT and YYREEE (reference sequence). The V gene lost 5 bases and the J gene lost 8 bases, with 16 bases spanning the gap. The CDR3 runs 13 residues. The CDR3, as DNA: TGTGCCAGCAGATCACCCAGGGTAGGGGGCTACACCTTC. It encodes CASRSPRVGGYTF.

The genes are TRBV12-3 or TRBV12-4 and TRBJ1-5; D is ambiguous. This CDR3 has 9 residues. Trimming took off 3 bases at V and 9 bases at J, with 0 bases between the two ends. The CDR3 region is CASSLPQHF. CDR3 sequence (DNA): TGTGCCAGCAGTTTGCCCCAGCATTTT.

The gene calls are TRBV24-1 and TRBJ2-3; D might be TRBD1 (5 bases). V gave up 4 bases and J gave up 2 bases, with 15 bases separating them. CDR1 and CDR2 (germline): KGHDR, SFDVKD. This CDR3 region has 16 residues. CDR3 protein: CATSDADSPVTDTQYF. The CDR3, as DNA: TGTGCCACCAGTGACGCCGACAGCCCTGTCACAGATACGCAGTATTTT.

V usage is TRBV29-1 and J usage is TRBJ2-3; 10 bases are a match to TRBD1. Germline values: CDR1 SQVTM, CDR2 ANQGSEA. V shed 7 bases, J shed 1 base, and the junction held 8 bases outside the gene matches. The CDR3 covers 15 residues. CDR3 loop: CSAKSGTGGTDTQYF. CDR3 DNA sequence: TGCAGCGCTAAATCCGGGACAGGGGGCACAGATACGCAGTATTTT.

V usage is TRBV29-1 and J usage is TRBJ2-5, with D maybe TRBD1 (6 bases). The CDR3 length is 14 residues. Germline V gives CDR1 SQVTM, CDR2 ANQGSEA. Here the CDR3 DNA reads TGCCAATATCCAAGGTCAGGGGTGGAAGAGACCCAGTACTTC. This sequence encodes CQYPRSGVEETQYF.